This TCR beta chain came from a study of T cells in Graves' hyperthyroidism and ophthalmopathy (dated by TCRdb to the late 2010s). In the study overall: Peripheral blood was sampled at the time of initial diagnosis, prior to any treatment. To identify TCR V-J signatures that set the groups apart, the researchers used a discovery cohort of 90 to 100 patients, made up of roughly 40 with Graves' ophthalmopathy and 57 with stable Graves' hyperthyroidism. Whether ophthalmopathy could be predicted prospectively was tested in an independent validation cohort made up of roughly 19 hyperthyroidism patients plus 17 patients who later progressed to ophthalmopathy. For training and testing, the roughly 97 patients in the discovery cohort were randomly divided in a 7:3 ratio. Thyroid tissue and blood T-cell repertoires from over 5 Graves' hyperthyroidism patients were also compared in the study. Once sampling was done, hyperthyroidism patients were given methimazole at a starting dose of 30 mg daily, whereas ophthalmopathy patients were given high-dose intravenous methylprednisolone. According to the paper, TCR Vbeta CDR3 sequencing was carried out on over 130 peripheral blood samples, which came from fewer than 50 ophthalmopathy, approximately 78 hyperthyroidism and roughly 17 progressor patients. Overall study results and their limits: Ophthalmopathy was separated from stable hyperthyroidism by a 13 V-J signature model, with approximately 90% sensitivity and 81% to 83% specificity obtained in cross-validation and 80%/75% obtained in testing. During validation, the model predicted progression to ophthalmopathy a median of approximately 6 months ahead of onset, with around 71% sensitivity and roughly 75% specificity. Most expanded thyroid clonotypes (frequency above 0.001) were also detected in blood, suggesting blood repertoires may reflect thyroid immune responses. No statistical method was used to set the sample size in advance, and investigators knew the group allocation.

A patient counted as having stable Graves' hyperthyroidism if no progression to ophthalmopathy occurred over 18 months of follow-up. Hyperthyroidism patients were newly diagnosed, had a disease duration of under 2 months, and were aged 18 to 65 years. Patients with uncontrolled infections, other autoimmune diseases, pregnancy or lactation were excluded. Diagnoses were established on the basis of clinical symptoms, serum thyroxine and TRAb, thyroid ultrasound, and orbital computed tomography. Ficoll-Paque density gradient centrifugation was used to isolate PBMCs from 8.5 to 10 ml of fresh peripheral blood. Trizol reagent was used to extract total RNA, and RNA quality was then checked on an Agilent 2100 Bioanalyzer. The TCR beta CDR3 regions were amplified from the RNA transcripts. The TCR CDR3 was subjected to a first round of RT-PCR using the HTBI primer set and the Qiagen OneStep RT-PCR kit. The libraries were constructed in a second round of multiplex PCR and then size-selected and purified. Paired-end sequencing of the libraries was performed with 100 bp reads on an Illumina HiSeq2000. Per the original workflow: SOAPnuke was used to process the raw data, with reads discarded if the reads contained adapters or uncalled bases, had a mean Phred below 15, or lacked an exact constant-primer or identifier match. High-quality paired reads were merged with COPE v1.2.5, and unique nucleotide sequences were defined as clonotypes. Clonotypes were aligned to IMGT TRBV, TRBD and TRBJ reference segments using MiTCR v1.1. The analysis was restricted to V-J combinations with a frequency above 0.0001, which together covered 99% to 99.2% of the repertoires. The TCS score was defined as the ratio of F50 (clonal expansion) to E x V (chaos), calculated using BLOSUM62-based TCRdist between CDR3 peptides within each V-J. Welch's t-statistics and random forest reduced approximately 520 V-J features to under 15, which were used in a naive Bayes classifier (R e1071). The raw public data were reprocessed by TCRdb itself: fastp quality trimming at Q25, MiXCR clonotype calling, in-frame beta chains only. A single entry per CDR3 protein holds the most common genes and DNA from its merged rows. For this entry, the V and J calls and clone size follow TCRdb and not the study's own pipeline. A total of 95,000 to 110,000 distinct CDR3 sequences appear in this sample, roughly 15% of them only once. Around 44% of the sample goes to the ten largest clones.

This clonotype has a count of ten or more. It lacks a known antigen. Base qualities are not at hand, and no much larger clone is one base apart. Sequencing was carried out using blood. The TCR sequence derives from a woman aged 50 to 60 with Graves' hyperthyroidism.

The nucleotide sequence reads as follows: TGCAGCGTGCTGGGACAGGGGAAACCTGAAGCTTTCTTT. It codes for CSVLGQGKPEAFF. This sequence uses TRBV29-1 and TRBJ1-1; TRBD1 agrees with 10 junctional bases. Clipping removes 6 bases from V and 6 bases from J, with 7 as the unmatched junction base count. The CDR1 and CDR2 encoded by the germline V gene are SQVTM and ANQGSEA. The CDR3 numbers 13 residues from cysteine through phenylalanine. The DNA shown is the 39-base CDR3, in frame from base 1.